These T cell receptor beta chains were read from a single sample in a study of shared clonotypes between healthy human individuals. Sequencing was performed with immunoSEQ multiplex PCR; in TCRdb, only in-frame clones are kept and a portion is missing. The sample gives about 960,000 clones, 60% to 85% of which show up once; over 1.3% is in the top ten. Material for sequencing was memory CD4+ T cells sorted from blood. The receptor source for this set is a man in his late teens or twenties in good health. Both conserved end residues are part of each CDR3. A D gene is named only where the DNA matches it firmly. Clone size appears in some rows only: once, few, many, or a class for an expanded clone.

>NA|TRBJ1-1|NA|TRBV4-1
TGCGCCAGCAGCCAGAGGGGTATGAACACTGAAGCTTTCTTT
CASSQRGMNTEAFF
>NA|TRBJ2-3|NA|TRBV11-2
TGTGCCAGCAGCTTAGGGATTGGCGGTACTAGCACAGATACGCAGTATTTT
CASSLGIGGTSTDTQYF
>TRBD1|TRBJ1-3|NA|TRBV7-8
TGTGCCAGCAGCTCCAGGGGGGCACACGCCATATATTTT
CASSSRGAHAIYF
>NA|TRBJ2-5|NA|TRBV18
TGTGCCAGCCAACCAGGAAATCAAGAGACCCAGTACTTC
CASQPGNQETQYF
>NA|TRBJ2-1|NA|TRBV5-4
TGTGCCAGCAGCTTGGGGCCCTCTGGGTACAATGAGCAGTTCTTC
CASSLGPSGYNEQFF
>NA|TRBJ1-6|once|TRBV5-1
TGCGCCAGCGTTGACACCGGGGTATCACCCCTCCACTTT
CASVDTGVSPLHF
>TRBD2|TRBJ2-2|NA|TRBV2
TGTGCCAGCGGTACTAGCGGGAGGGCCACCGGGGAGCTGTTTTTT
CASGTSGRATGELFF
>NA|TRBJ1-1|once|TRBV2
TGTGCCAGCAGTGAAGCGGCCGGCACCCCAAGGGCTTTCTTT
CASSEAAGTPRAFF
>NA|TRBJ1-5|few|TRBV28
TGTGCCAGCAGGACCCTTAATCAGCCCCAGCATTTT
CASRTLNQPQHF
>TRBD2|TRBJ2-7|few|TRBV11-2
TGTGCCAGCAGCACCCATAGCGGGGGGCCCTACGAGCAGTACTTC
CASSTHSGGPYEQYF
>NA|TRBJ2-7|NA|TRBV5-4
TGTGCCAGCAGCTCTCTTTCCGGCTCCTACGAGCAGTACTTC
CASSSLSGSYEQYF
>TRBD2|TRBJ2-1|NA|TRBV19
TGTGCCACCGAGGCTAGCGGGAAACTCAATGAGCAGTTCTTC
CATEASGKLNEQFF
>NA|TRBJ2-1|NA|TRBV4-1
TGCGCCAGCAGCCCAAGGCTAGGGGGAGTAACTGAGCAGTTCTTC
CASSPRLGGVTEQFF
>NA|TRBJ2-2|NA|TRBV5-1
TGCGCCAGCTCCAACAGGGAATCCACCGGGGAGCTGTTTTTT
CASSNRESTGELFF
>NA|TRBJ2-1|NA|TRBV5-1
TGCGCCAGCAGCTTGGGTTGGGATAATCAGTTCTTC
CASSLGWDNQFF
>NA|TRBJ1-2|once|TRBV18
TGTGCCAGCTCTAAGGACTCAGGCCCTACTAATGGCTACACCTTC
CASSKDSGPTNGYTF
>NA|TRBJ2-5|many|TRBV4-1
TGCGCCAGCAGCTTAGGCGGGATGGGACTGCAAGAGACCCAGTACTTC
CASSLGGMGLQETQYF
>NA|TRBJ2-1|once|TRBV2
TGTGCCAGCAGTGGGCAGGGGAACTACAATGAGCAGTTCTTC
CASSGQGNYNEQFF
>NA|TRBJ2-2|many|TRBV29-1
TGCAGCGTTGCTAACACCGGGGAGCTGTTTTTT
CSVANTGELFF
>NA|TRBJ2-5|NA|TRBV11-1
TGTGCCAGCAGCCCTATCAAGGGGACTGCCCAAGAGACCCAGTACTTC
CASSPIKGTAQETQYF
>TRBD1|TRBJ1-1|NA|TRBV9
TGTGCCAGCAGCCCTACGGACAGGGGACAGGCTTTCTTT
CASSPTDRGQAFF
>TRBD1|TRBJ2-7|NA|TRBV6-6
TGTGCCACCCGTCAGACAGGGAAAGCTAACGAGCAGTACTTC
CATRQTGKANEQYF
>NA|TRBJ1-1|few|TRBV6-1
TGTGCCAGCAGGGGGGGACGGGAGAACACTGAAGCTTTCTTT
CASRGGRENTEAFF
>TRBD1|TRBJ2-1|NA|TRBV6-5
TGTGCCAGCGGTCGGGACAGCCTCTACAATGAGCAGTTCTTC
CASGRDSLYNEQFF
>TRBD2|TRBJ2-3|NA|TRBV7-2
TGTGCCAGCAGCTTGGGACTAGCGGGAGGAGATACGCAGTATTTT
CASSLGLAGGDTQYF
>TRBD2|TRBJ2-3|few|TRBV10-1
TGCGCCAGCAGTACTAGCGGGGGGAACACAGATACGCAGTATTTT
CASSTSGGNTDTQYF
>TRBD2|TRBJ2-1|NA|TRBV30
TGTGCCTGGAGTCTAGCGGGAGATTCCAGGGAGCAGTTCTTC
CAWSLAGDSREQFF
>NA|TRBJ2-2|NA|TRBV10-1
TGCGCCAGCAGTGGCAGGGTAGCCGGGGAGCTGTTTTTT
CASSGRVAGELFF
>TRBD2|TRBJ2-1|few|TRBV5-1
TGCGCCAGCAGCTCGTTTGCGGGAGGGTCTCACAATGAGCAGTTCTTC
CASSSFAGGSHNEQFF
>NA|TRBJ1-5|NA|TRBV10-3
TGTGCCATCAGTGTTGGGGAGCGGGGAAATCAGCCCCAGCATTTT
CAISVGERGNQPQHF
>NA|TRBJ2-1|NA|TRBV18
TGTGCCAGCTCACCCCGGACGGACTACAATGAGCAGTTCTTC
CASSPRTDYNEQFF
>NA|TRBJ2-5|NA|TRBV6-1
TGTGCCAGCAGTGAAATGGGCAGGGGCCAAGAGACCCAGTACTTC
CASSEMGRGQETQYF
>NA|TRBJ2-5|once|TRBV6-5
TGTGCCAGCAGGCCGGGTGGGGCAAGTTCGGAGACCCAGTACTTC
CASRPGGASSETQYF
>NA|TRBJ1-1|NA|TRBV7-8
TGTGCCAGCAGCCCCCAGAACACTGAAGCTTTCTTT
CASSPQNTEAFF
>NA|TRBJ1-4|few|TRBV6-1
TGTGCCAGCAGTCGGACCCGCACTAATGAAAAACTGTTTTTT
CASSRTRTNEKLFF
>NA|TRBJ1-2|NA|TRBV4-1
TGCGCCAGCAGCCAAGGGCACGCCTATGGCTACACCTTC
CASSQGHAYGYTF
>NA|TRBJ2-1|NA|TRBV7-9
TGTGCCAGCTTCCGGGCCGCTTTTGACAATGAGCAGTTCTTC
CASFRAAFDNEQFF
>NA|TRBJ2-7|NA|TRBV2
TGTGCCAGCAGTGAAGCGCGGCAGGGTCCCTACGAGCAGTACTTC
CASSEARQGPYEQYF
>TRBD1|TRBJ1-2|few|TRBV2
TGTGCCAGCAGCGGGGACAGACGGACGGCTAACTATGGCTACACCTTC
CASSGDRRTANYGYTF
>NA|TRBJ1-2|few|TRBV7-8
TGTGCCAGCACCGCGGGGGCGACTAACTATGGCTACACCTTC
CASTAGATNYGYTF
>NA|TRBJ2-1|NA|TRBV5-6
TGTGCCAGCAGCGGGGACCGGGGGACGGGCTCCTACAATGAGCAGTTCTTC
CASSGDRGTGSYNEQFF
>NA|TRBJ1-4|NA|TRBV27
TGTGCCAGCAGTCCCTGGGGTAATGAAAAACTGTTTTTT
CASSPWGNEKLFF
>NA|TRBJ1-6|NA|TRBV30
TGTGCCTGGAGTGCAGACGGGGCCCTCCACTTT
CAWSADGALHF
>NA|TRBJ2-7|few|TRBV7-9
TGTGCCAGCAGCCCCCCCGGGAGCGGCTACGAGCAGTACTTC
CASSPPGSGYEQYF
>NA|TRBJ1-4|NA|TRBV5-4
TGTGCCAGCAGCAGCCGTGGGGGGGTAAATGAAAAACTGTTTTTT
CASSSRGGVNEKLFF
>TRBD2|TRBJ2-7|NA|TRBV12-5
TGTGCTAGTGGTTTGGCACCGACTAGCAGTATGTACGAGCAGTACTTC
CASGLAPTSSMYEQYF
>NA|TRBJ2-1|NA|TRBV15
TGTGCCACCAGCAACGGAGCCTCGAATGAGCAGTTCTTC
CATSNGASNEQFF
>TRBD1|TRBJ2-4|NA|TRBV7-9
TGTGCCAGCAGCCTTTGGGACAGGGAGACAAACATTCAGTACTTC
CASSLWDRETNIQYF
>NA|TRBJ1-6|NA|TRBV7-8
TGTGCCAGCAGCTTAAGGGGGGCCCAGGGGACGGGTTCACCCCTCCACTTT
CASSLRGAQGTGSPLHF
>NA|TRBJ1-6|NA|TRBV25-1
TGTGCCAGCAGTACACAGGGTTATTTTAATTCACCCCTCCACTTT
CASSTQGYFNSPLHF
>TRBD2|TRBJ2-1|once|TRBV5-6
TGTGCCAGCAGCTTATACCTAGCGGAGTACAATGAGCAGTTCTTC
CASSLYLAEYNEQFF
>NA|TRBJ2-7|NA|TRBV18
TGTGCCAGCTCAACCAGCACGGCGGGGCGCTACGAGCAGTACTTC
CASSTSTAGRYEQYF
>NA|TRBJ1-5|NA|TRBV7-8
TGTGCCAGCAGCTTAATGCATAGCAATCAGCCCCAGCATTTT
CASSLMHSNQPQHF